A selection of T cell receptor beta chains follows, all from one sample in a study of response to subunit inactivated influenza vaccine. TCRdb re-derived calls from the RT-PCR reads in MiXCR, one entry per CDR3 protein. The data show hundreds of thousands of distinct CDR3 sequences, around 11% seen once. This sample was shared with a second study, whose subject was T cells expressing NK-cell markers.

The sequencing here drew on PBMCs from blood, taken on the day of vaccination. Receptor source: a man over 45 who received an inactivated influenza vaccine. CDR3s include the opening cysteine and the closing phenylalanine or tryptophan. The D gene is left open where the match is weak. Size is stated for part of the rows, as once, few or many counts, or as a class when the clone is expanded.

>-|TRBV7-9|TRBJ2-3|few
CASSPKNTDTQYF
TGTGCCAGCAGCCCAAAGAACACAGATACGCAGTATTTT
>TRBD1|TRBV18|TRBJ2-3|few
CASSPLETGFADTQYF
TGTGCCAGCTCACCATTGGAGACAGGGTTCGCAGATACGCAGTATTTT
>-|TRBV6-1|TRBJ2-7|-
CASSMGHPPLSYEQYF
TGTGCCAGCAGTATGGGACACCCTCCTCTCTCCTACGAGCAGTACTTC
>TRBD1|TRBV29-1|TRBJ2-3|few
CSVNNAGGDTQYF
TGCAGCGTTAATAACGCAGGGGGCGATACGCAGTATTTT
>TRBD1|TRBV28|TRBJ2-5|many
CASFRGTGETQYF
TGTGCCAGCTTCAGGGGGACCGGGGAAACCCAGTACTTC
>TRBD2|TRBV15|TRBJ2-3|many
CATSRVGLAGSTDTQYF
TGTGCCACCAGCAGAGTTGGGCTAGCGGGCAGCACAGATACGCAGTATTTT
>-|TRBV7-9|TRBJ2-5|-
CASSPAPGETQYF
TGTGCCAGCAGCCCGGCCCCTGGAGAGACCCAGTACTTC
>TRBD2|TRBV20-1|TRBJ2-1|few
CSATGLARINEQFF
TGCAGTGCGACGGGACTAGCGAGAATCAATGAGCAGTTCTTC
>TRBD1|TRBV19|TRBJ1-1|few
CATRQGLWNTEAFF
TGTGCCACAAGACAGGGTTTATGGAACACTGAAGCTTTCTTT
>-|TRBV20-1|TRBJ1-2|-
CSAKQGKNYGYTF
TGCAGTGCTAAACAGGGCAAAAACTATGGCTACACCTTC
>TRBD1|TRBV5-6|TRBJ2-5|-
CASSLDRGWTQYF
TGTGCCAGCAGCCTGGACAGGGGCTGGACCCAGTACTTC
>-|TRBV18|TRBJ2-7|-
CASSVGQNEQYF
TGTGCCAGCTCAGTGGGCCAGAACGAGCAGTACTTC
>-|TRBV7-9|TRBJ1-2|many
CASSLVAGNYGYTF
TGTGCCAGCAGCTTAGTGGCGGGTAACTATGGCTACACCTTC
>-|TRBV20-1|TRBJ2-1|-
CSAAHGGNEQFF
TGCAGTGCCGCCCATGGAGGCAATGAGCAGTTCTTC
>TRBD2|TRBV12-3/TRBV12-4|TRBJ2-5|few
CASSLTAGGKETQYF
TGTGCCAGCAGTTTAACGGCGGGGGGGAAAGAGACCCAGTACTTC
>-|TRBV6-1|TRBJ1-1|-
CASSKDGGGTEAFF
TGTGCCAGCAGTAAAGACGGAGGAGGAACTGAAGCTTTCTTT
>-|TRBV20-1|TRBJ2-3|many
CSTPTGVDTQYF
TGCAGTACCCCGACGGGGGTAGATACGCAGTATTTT
>-|TRBV4-3|TRBJ2-3|-
CASSHGGTHTDTQYF
TGCGCCAGCAGCCATGGGGGGACCCACACAGATACGCAGTATTTT
>TRBD2|TRBV4-3|TRBJ2-2|few
CASSPGTSPGELFF
TGCGCCAGCAGTCCCGGGACTAGTCCCGGGGAGCTGTTTTTT
>-|TRBV18|TRBJ2-5|-
CASPPRSEQETQYF
TGTGCCAGCCCACCACGTTCGGAGCAAGAGACCCAGTACTTC
>-|TRBV12-3/TRBV12-4|TRBJ2-1|-
CVSSPLGLALGNEQFF
TGTGTCAGCAGTCCTCTTGGGCTAGCTTTGGGGAATGAGCAGTTCTTC
>TRBD2|TRBV20-1|TRBJ2-1|-
CSALAGGPYNEQFF
TGCAGTGCTTTAGCGGGAGGGCCATACAATGAGCAGTTCTTC